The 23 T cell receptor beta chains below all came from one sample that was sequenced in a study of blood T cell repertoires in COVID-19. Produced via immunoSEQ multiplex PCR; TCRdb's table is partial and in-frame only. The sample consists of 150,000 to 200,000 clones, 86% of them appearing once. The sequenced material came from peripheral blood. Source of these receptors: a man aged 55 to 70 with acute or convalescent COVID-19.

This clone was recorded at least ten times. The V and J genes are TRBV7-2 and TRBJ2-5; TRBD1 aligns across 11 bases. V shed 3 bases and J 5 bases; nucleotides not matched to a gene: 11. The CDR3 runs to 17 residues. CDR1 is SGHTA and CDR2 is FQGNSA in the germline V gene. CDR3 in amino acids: CASSLSFRTGGVETQYF. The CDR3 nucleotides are TGTGCCAGCAGCTTGAGCTTCCGGACAGGGGGCGTGGAGACCCAGTACTTC.

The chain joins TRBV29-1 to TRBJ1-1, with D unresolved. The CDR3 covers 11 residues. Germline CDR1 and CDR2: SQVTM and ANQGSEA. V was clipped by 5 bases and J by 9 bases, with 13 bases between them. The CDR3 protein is CSVHIGRKAFF. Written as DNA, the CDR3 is TGCAGCGTTCATATTGGCAGGAAAGCTTTCTTT.

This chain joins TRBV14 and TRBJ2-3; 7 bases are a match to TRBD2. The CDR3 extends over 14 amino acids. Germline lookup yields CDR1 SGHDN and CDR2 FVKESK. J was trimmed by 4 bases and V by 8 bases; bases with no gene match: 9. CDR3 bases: TGTGCCAGCGGCCGGGGGAGGGCCGCAGATACGCAGTATTTT. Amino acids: CASGRGRAADTQYF. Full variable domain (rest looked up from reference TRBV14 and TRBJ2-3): EAGVTQFPSHSVIEKGQTVTLRCDPISGHDNLYWYRRVMGKEIKFLLHFVKESKQDESGMPNNRFLAERTGGTYSTLKVQPAELEDSGVYFCASGRGRAADTQYFGPGTRLTVL.

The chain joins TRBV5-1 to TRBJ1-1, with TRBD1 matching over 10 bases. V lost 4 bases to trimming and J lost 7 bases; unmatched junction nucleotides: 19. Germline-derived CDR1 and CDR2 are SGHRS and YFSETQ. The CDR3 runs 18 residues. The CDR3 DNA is TGCGCCAGCAGCCTCCGGGGACAGGGGCCATTCGGGGGAGGTGAAGCTTTCTTT. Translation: CASSLRGQGPFGGGEAFF.

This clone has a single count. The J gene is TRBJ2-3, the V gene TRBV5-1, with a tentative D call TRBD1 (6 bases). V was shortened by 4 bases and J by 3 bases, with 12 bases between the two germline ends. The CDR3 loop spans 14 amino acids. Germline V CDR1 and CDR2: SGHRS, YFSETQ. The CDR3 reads CASSTLGQTDTQYF. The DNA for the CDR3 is TGCGCCAGCAGCACCCTCGGACAGACAGATACGCAGTATTTT.

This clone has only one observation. CDR3 sequence: CASSFSAGGRPGELFF. The CDR3 DNA is TGTGCCAGCAGTTTTTCGGCAGGGGGCCGCCCCGGGGAGCTGTTTTTT. The gene calls are TRBV27 and TRBJ2-2, with 8 bases that match TRBD1. The CDR3 runs to 16 residues. V lost 3 bases and J lost 6; bases outside the gene matches: 9. Germline CDR1 reads MNHEY; CDR2 reads SMNVEV (reference sequence).

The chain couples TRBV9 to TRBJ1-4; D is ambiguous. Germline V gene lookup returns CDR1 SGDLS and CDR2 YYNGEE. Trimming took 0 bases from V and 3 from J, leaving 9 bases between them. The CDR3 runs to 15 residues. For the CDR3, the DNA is TGTGCCAGCAGCGTAGACGGAGCCCCTAATGAAAAACTGTTTTTT. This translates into CASSVDGAPNEKLFF. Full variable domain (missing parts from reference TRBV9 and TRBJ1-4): DSGVTQTPKHLITATGQRVTLRCSPRSGDLSVYWYQQSLDQGLQFLIQYYNGEERAKGNILERFSAQQFPDLHSELNLSSLELGDSALYFCASSVDGAPNEKLFFGSGTQLSVL.

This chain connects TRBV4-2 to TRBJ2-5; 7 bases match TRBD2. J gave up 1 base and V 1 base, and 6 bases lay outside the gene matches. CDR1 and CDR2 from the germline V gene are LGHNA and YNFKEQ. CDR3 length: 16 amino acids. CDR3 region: CASSQVARGSQETQYF. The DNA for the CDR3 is TGTGCCAGCAGCCAAGTCGCCCGCGGGAGCCAAGAGACCCAGTACTTC.

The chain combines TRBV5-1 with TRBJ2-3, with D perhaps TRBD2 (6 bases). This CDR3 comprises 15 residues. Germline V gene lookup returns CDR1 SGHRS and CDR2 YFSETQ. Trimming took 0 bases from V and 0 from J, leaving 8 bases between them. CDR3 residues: CASSLGSGSTDTQYF. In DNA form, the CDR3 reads TGCGCCAGCAGCTTGGGCAGCGGGAGCACAGATACGCAGTATTTT.

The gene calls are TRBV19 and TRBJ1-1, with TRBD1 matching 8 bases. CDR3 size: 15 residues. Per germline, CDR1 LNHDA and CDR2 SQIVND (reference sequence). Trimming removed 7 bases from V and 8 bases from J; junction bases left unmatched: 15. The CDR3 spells CASTPEPDRVNEAFF. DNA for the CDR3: TGTGCCAGTACCCCAGAACCGGACAGGGTCAACGAAGCTTTCTTT.

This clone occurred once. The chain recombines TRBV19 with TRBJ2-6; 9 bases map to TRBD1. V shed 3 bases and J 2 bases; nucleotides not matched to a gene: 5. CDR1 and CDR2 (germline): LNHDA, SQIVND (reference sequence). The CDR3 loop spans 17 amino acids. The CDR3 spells CASSIGQGLTGANVLTF. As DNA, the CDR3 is TGTGCCAGTAGTATTGGACAGGGGTTGACTGGGGCCAACGTCCTGACTTTC.

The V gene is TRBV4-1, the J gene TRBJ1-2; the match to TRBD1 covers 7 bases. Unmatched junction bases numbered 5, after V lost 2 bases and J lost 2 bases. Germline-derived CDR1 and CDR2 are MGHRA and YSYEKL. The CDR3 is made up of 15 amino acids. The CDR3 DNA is TGCGCCAGCAGCCAACAACAGGGGAACAACTATGGCTACACCTTC. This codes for CASSQQQGNNYGYTF.

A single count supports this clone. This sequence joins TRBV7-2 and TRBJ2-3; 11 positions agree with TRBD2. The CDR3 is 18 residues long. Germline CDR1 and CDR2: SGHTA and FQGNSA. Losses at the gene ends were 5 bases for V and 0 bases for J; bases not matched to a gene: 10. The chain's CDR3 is CASSPRTSGRTSTDTQYF. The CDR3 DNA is TGTGCCAGCAGCCCCCGGACTAGCGGGCGAACTAGCACAGATACGCAGTATTTT.

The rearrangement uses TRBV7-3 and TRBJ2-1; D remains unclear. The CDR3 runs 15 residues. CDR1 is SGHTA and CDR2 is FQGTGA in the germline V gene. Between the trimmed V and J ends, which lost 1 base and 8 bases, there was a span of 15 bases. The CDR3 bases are TGTGCCAGCAGCTTAAGCCCGGGTGGGTGGGATGAGCAGTTCTTC. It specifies CASSLSPGGWDEQFF.

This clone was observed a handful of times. Here the CDR3 DNA reads TGCGCCAGCAGCGGTCATGTGGACAGGGCTTATGGCTACACCTTC. Protein: CASSGHVDRAYGYTF. The chain combines TRBV4-1 with TRBJ1-2, with TRBD1 matching 8 bases. The CDR3 runs to 15 residues. Unmatched junction bases numbered 10, after V lost 5 bases and J lost 5 bases. CDR1 and CDR2 (germline): MGHRA, YSYEKL.

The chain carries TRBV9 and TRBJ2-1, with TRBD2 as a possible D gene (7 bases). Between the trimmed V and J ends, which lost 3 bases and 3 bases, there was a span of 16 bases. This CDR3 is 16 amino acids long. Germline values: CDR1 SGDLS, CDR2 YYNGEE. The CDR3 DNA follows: TGTGCCAGCAGCGCCGACGGGGGGCAGAACTACAATGAGCAGTTCTTC. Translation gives CASSADGGQNYNEQFF.

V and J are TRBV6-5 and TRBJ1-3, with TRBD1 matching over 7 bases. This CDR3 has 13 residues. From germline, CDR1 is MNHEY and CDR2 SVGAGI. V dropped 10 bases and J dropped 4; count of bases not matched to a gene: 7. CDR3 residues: CATHRQGGNTIYF. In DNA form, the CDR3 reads TGTGCCACACACAGACAGGGAGGAAACACCATATATTTT.

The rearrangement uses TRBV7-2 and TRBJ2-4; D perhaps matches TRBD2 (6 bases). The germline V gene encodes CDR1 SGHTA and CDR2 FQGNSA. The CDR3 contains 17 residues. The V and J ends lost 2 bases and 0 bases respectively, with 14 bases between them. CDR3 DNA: TGTGCCAGCAGCTTAATCGGCCGGGGACTAGCCAAAAACATTCAGTACTTC. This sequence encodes CASSLIGRGLAKNIQYF.

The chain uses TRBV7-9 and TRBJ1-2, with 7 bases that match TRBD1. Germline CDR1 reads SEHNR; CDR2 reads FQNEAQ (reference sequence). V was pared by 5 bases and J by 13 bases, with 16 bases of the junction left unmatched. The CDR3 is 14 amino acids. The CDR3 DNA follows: TGTGCCAGCAGCCCACTAGGGCAGGGGGATTATCCCACCTTC. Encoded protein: CASSPLGQGDYPTF.

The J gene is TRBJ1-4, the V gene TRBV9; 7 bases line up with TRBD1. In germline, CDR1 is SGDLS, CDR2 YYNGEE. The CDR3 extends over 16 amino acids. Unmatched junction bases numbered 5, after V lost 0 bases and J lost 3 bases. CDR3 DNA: TGTGCCAGCAGCGTAGTGCCACAGGGGTCTAATGAAAAACTGTTTTTT. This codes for CASSVVPQGSNEKLFF.

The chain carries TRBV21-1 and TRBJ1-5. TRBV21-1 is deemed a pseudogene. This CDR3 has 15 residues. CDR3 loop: CASSKVRRGRQPQHF. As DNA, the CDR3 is TGTGCCAGCAGCAAAGTGCGGAGGGGCCGACAGCCCCAGCATTTT.

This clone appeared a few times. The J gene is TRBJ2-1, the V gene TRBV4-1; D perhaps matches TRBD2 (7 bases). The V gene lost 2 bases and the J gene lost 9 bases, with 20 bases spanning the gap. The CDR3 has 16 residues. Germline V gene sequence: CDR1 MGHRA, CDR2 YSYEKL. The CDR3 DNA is TGCGCCAGCAGCCAACAAGCGAACCGAAGGGGGGGTGAGCAGTTCTTC. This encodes CASSQQANRRGGEQFF.

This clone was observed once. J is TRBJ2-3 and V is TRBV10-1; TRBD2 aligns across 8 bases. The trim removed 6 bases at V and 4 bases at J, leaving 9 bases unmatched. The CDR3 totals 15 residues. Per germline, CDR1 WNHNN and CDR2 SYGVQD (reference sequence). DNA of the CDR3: TGCGCCAGCAGCCGGGGAGCGGGAGTTTCAGATACGCAGTATTTT. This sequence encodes CASSRGAGVSDTQYF.